This TCR beta chain was profiled in a study of technical replicates of blood from a few donors. The repertoire was sequenced with immunoSEQ multiplex PCR; TCRdb's copy has only in-frame clones and lacks some. Among about 81,000 clones listed, about nine tenths were seen once. Germline V gene lookup returns CDR1 SGDLS and CDR2 YYNGEE. This CDR3 is built from 14 residues. Trimming cost V 7 bases and J 3 bases, with 14 bases left between them. The chain uses TRBV9 and TRBJ1-5; TRBD1 might be the D (6 bases). Sequencing was carried out using T cells isolated from PBMCs. This sequence originates from a human donor in good health. CDR3 loop: CASAAGDNNQPQHF. CDR3 coding DNA: TGTGCCAGCGCGGCAGGGGATAACAATCAGCCCCAGCATTTT.